The source of this T cell receptor (beta chain) is a study of blood T cell repertoires in COVID-19. Study in general: The study drew acute and convalescent COVID-19 samples from the United States, Italy and Spain.

Trimming pared 2 bases from V and 10 bases from J, leaving 13 bases between. The CDR3 has 14 residues. Looked up from germline, CDR1 is SGHKS and CDR2 is YYEKEE (reference sequence). Measured with immunoSEQ multiplex PCR; TCRdb has only the in-frame clones, and not every one. Seen here are 3,500 to 4,000 clones, 76% observed once, and the top ten hold less than 50%. This clonotype was obtained from a human donor in a cohort sampled during active COVID-19. The sequenced sample consisted of peripheral blood. This chain joins TRBV5-5 and TRBJ1-6; D not resolved. CDR3 bases: TGTGCCAGCAGCTTCGGGATAGGTGACTCACCCCTCCACTTT. Encoded protein: CASSFGIGDSPLHF.